The rows below give T cell receptor beta chains drawn from one sample of a study. TCRdb ran MiXCR on the RT-PCR reads and lists one entry per CDR3 protein. The profile covers about 680,000 distinct CDR3 sequences, with 12% to 15% appearing a single time and 3.6% taken by the ten largest. Sequenced sample: memory CD4+ T cells from blood. The receptors originated from a female donor in good health, serving as a healthy control. The CDR3 runs from the conserved cysteine through the conserved F or W. D genes are given only for firm matches. Only part of the rows carry a size: once, few, many, or a class if the clone is expanded.

size: many; D: TRBD1; V: TRBV7-2; J: TRBJ2-5; CDR3: CASSVGQAQETQYF; DNA: TGTGCCAGCAGCGTGGGACAGGCACAAGAGACCCAGTACTTC
size: .; D: .; V: TRBV24-1; J: TRBJ2-7; CDR3: CATSGPGPIRYEQYF; DNA: TGTGCCACCAGTGGGCCGGGGCCAATTCGATACGAGCAGTACTTC
size: few; D: .; V: TRBV20-1; J: TRBJ2-2; CDR3: CSAISVNRNTGELFF; DNA: TGCAGTGCTATTTCGGTAAATAGGAACACCGGGGAGCTGTTTTTT
size: many; D: TRBD1; V: TRBV9; J: TRBJ2-3; CDR3: CASSVVGQGTDTQYF; DNA: TGTGCCAGCAGCGTAGTGGGACAGGGCACAGATACGCAGTATTTT
size: .; D: .; V: TRBV28; J: TRBJ1-2; CDR3: CASTSGAHLHERGYTF; DNA: TGTGCCAGCACGTCCGGGGCCCACCTCCATGAGAGAGGCTACACCTTC
size: .; D: .; V: TRBV12-3/TRBV12-4; J: TRBJ2-4; CDR3: CASSLQGPIQYF; DNA: TGTGCCAGCAGTTTACAGGGTCCCATTCAGTACTTC
size: many; D: .; V: TRBV7-3; J: TRBJ1-6; CDR3: CASRSGTELSPLHF; DNA: TGTGCCAGCAGATCTGGGACGGAACTTTCACCCCTCCACTTT
size: few; D: TRBD1; V: TRBV10-3; J: TRBJ2-7; CDR3: CAISSRDRDYEQYF; DNA: TGTGCCATCAGCAGCCGGGACAGGGATTACGAGCAGTACTTC
size: .; D: TRBD2; V: TRBV5-1; J: TRBJ2-1; CDR3: CASSRGLAGYEQFF; DNA: TGCGCCAGCAGCAGGGGACTAGCGGGATATGAGCAGTTCTTC
size: .; D: .; V: TRBV7-2; J: TRBJ2-2; CDR3: CASSSGWREGVNTGELFF; DNA: TGTGCCAGCAGCAGTGGTTGGAGGGAAGGGGTGAACACCGGGGAGCTGTTTTTT
size: few; D: TRBD1; V: TRBV29-1; J: TRBJ1-5; CDR3: CSVQGQPNQPQHF; DNA: TGCAGCGTCCAGGGACAGCCAAATCAGCCCCAGCATTTT
size: .; D: TRBD2; V: TRBV20-1; J: TRBJ2-1; CDR3: CSARGLAGARDEQFF; DNA: TGCAGTGCTAGGGGACTAGCGGGGGCCAGGGATGAGCAGTTCTTC
size: .; D: TRBD2; V: TRBV7-2; J: TRBJ2-5; CDR3: CASSLSSASGETQYF; DNA: TGTGCCAGCAGCCTTAGCAGCGCTAGCGGAGAGACCCAGTACTTC
size: .; D: .; V: TRBV7-9; J: TRBJ1-1; CDR3: CASSLDKGRTLRTEAFF; DNA: TGTGCCAGCAGCTTAGACAAGGGACGGACCCTGCGCACTGAAGCTTTCTTT
size: .; D: .; V: TRBV20-1; J: TRBJ2-2; CDR3: CSAPQGGQGGELFF; DNA: TGCAGTGCTCCCCAGGGGGGGCAAGGCGGGGAGCTGTTTTTT